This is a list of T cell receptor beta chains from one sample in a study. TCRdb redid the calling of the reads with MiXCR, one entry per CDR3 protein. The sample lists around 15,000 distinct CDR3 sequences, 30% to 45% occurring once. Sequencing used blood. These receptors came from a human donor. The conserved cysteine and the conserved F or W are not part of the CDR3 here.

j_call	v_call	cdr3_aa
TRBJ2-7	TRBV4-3	ASSLEGTSGSYEQY
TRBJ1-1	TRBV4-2	ASSQGEDTEAF
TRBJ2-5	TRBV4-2	ASSQKGQGGETQY
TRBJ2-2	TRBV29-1	SVEKDSNTGELF
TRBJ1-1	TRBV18	ASSAGTGPTEAF
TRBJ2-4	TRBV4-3	ASSPKGMNIQY
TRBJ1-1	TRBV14	ASSRLANTQGKLNTEAF
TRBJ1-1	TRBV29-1	SVDRGLGEAF
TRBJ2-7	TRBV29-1	SLEAGMNEQY
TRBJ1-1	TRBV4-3	ASSPLYEAGPEAF
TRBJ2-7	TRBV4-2	ASSQGGRGRVSSYEQY
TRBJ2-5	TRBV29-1	SVEGMTGEETQY
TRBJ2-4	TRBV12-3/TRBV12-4	ASSSYGQTLAKNIQY
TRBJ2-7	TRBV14	ASSFTGEQY
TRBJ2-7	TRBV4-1	ADSQDLLAPYEQY
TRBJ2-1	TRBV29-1	SAGWGNEQF
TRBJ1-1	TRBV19	ASSYAGGGTEAF
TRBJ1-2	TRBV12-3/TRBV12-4	ASSLGRSRGYT
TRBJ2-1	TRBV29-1	SVPRDSYNEQF
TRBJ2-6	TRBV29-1	SDRTGHSGANVLT
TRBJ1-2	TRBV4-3	ASSQERAGARGYT
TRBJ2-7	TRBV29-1	SVEEHPFSYEQY
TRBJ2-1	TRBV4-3	ASSQGLNEQF
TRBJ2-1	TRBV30	AWVGLAGVSYNEQF
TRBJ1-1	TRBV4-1	ASSHGDGTVEAF
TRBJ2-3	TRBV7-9	ASSTSSTDTQY
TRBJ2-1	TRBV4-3	ASSQVGGPGQTYNEQF
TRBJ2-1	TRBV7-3	ASSLRNRGRAYNEQF
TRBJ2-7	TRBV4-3	ASSLGDRGLYEQY
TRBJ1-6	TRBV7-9	ASSLAEQGTHSPLH
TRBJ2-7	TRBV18	ASSLRASYEQY
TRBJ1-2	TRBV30	AWSEGLNYGYT